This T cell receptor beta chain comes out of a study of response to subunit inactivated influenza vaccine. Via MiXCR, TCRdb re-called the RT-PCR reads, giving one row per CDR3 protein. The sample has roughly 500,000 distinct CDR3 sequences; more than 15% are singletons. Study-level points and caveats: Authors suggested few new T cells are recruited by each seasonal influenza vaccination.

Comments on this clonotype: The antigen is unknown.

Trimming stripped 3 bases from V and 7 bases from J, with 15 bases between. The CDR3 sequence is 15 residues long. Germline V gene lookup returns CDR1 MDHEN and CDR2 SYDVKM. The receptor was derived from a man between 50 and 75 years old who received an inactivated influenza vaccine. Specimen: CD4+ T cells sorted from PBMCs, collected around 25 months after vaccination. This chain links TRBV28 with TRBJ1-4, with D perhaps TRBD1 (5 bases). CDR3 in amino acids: CASSLGRVVGEKLFF. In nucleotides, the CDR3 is TGTGCCAGCAGTTTGGGCAGGGTTGTAGGTGAAAAACTGTTTTTT.